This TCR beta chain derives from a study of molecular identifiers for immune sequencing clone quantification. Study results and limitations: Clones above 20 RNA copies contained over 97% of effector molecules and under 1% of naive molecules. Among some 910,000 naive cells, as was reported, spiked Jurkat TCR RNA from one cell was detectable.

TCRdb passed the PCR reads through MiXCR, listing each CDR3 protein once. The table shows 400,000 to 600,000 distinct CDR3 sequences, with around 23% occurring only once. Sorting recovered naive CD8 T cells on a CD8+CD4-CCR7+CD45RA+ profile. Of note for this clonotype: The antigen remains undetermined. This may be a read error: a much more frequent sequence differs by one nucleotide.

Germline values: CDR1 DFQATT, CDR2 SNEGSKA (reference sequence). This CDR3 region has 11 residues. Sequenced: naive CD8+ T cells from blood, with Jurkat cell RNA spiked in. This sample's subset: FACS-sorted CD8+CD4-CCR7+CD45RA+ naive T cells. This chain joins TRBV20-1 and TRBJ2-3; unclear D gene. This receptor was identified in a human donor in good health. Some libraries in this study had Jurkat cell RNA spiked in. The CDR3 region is CRARDPYTQYF. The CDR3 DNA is TGCAGAGCTAGAGACCCATATACGCAGTATTTT.